The rows below give T cell receptor beta chains drawn from one sample of a study of blood T cell repertoires in COVID-19. Libraries were prepared by immunoSEQ multiplex PCR; TCRdb keeps only in-frame clonotypes and omits some of them. The repertoire holds roughly 310,000 clones, with around 87% as singletons. Sequenced material: peripheral blood. These receptor sequences come from a woman between 45 and 65 years old with active or convalescent COVID-19. CDR3s include the opening cysteine and the closing phenylalanine or tryptophan. A D gene is named only where the DNA matches it firmly. Not all rows give a size; the values are once, few, many and, for expanded clones, a class.

TRBJ2-7	-	TRBD2	TRBV7-2	CASSLSGATSYEQYF	TGTGCCAGCAGCCTGAGCGGGGCGACCTCCTACGAGCAGTACTTC
TRBJ1-4	-	-	TRBV18	CASSPQGNANEKLFF	TGTGCCAGCTCACCTCAGGGAAATGCTAATGAAAAACTGTTTTTT
TRBJ1-4	-	-	TRBV3-1/TRBV3-2	CASSQERLTNEKLFF	TGTGCCAGCAGCCAAGAGAGGCTAACTAATGAAAAACTGTTTTTT
TRBJ1-5	-	-	TRBV12-3/TRBV12-4	CASSLGGKEPQHF	TGTGCCAGCAGTTTAGGGGGCAAGGAGCCCCAGCATTTT
TRBJ1-2	-	-	TRBV6-5	CASSLQGFDYGYTF	TGTGCCAGCAGCTTACAGGGCTTTGACTATGGCTACACCTTC
TRBJ2-7	-	TRBD1	TRBV11-1	CASSLARDSWDEQYF	TGTGCCAGCAGCTTAGCCCGGGACAGTTGGGACGAGCAGTACTTC
TRBJ2-2	-	TRBD1	TRBV28	CASSLSPGQGSGELFF	TGTGCCAGCAGTCTGTCTCCGGGACAGGGAAGCGGGGAGCTGTTTTTT
TRBJ2-3	few	TRBD2	TRBV5-4	CASSLKTSGGATDTQYF	TGTGCCAGCAGCTTAAAGACTAGCGGGGGGGCAACAGATACGCAGTATTTT
TRBJ1-5	-	-	TRBV6-5	CASIWEAGMWPQHF	TGTGCCAGCATATGGGAGGCCGGCATGTGGCCCCAGCATTTT
TRBJ1-1	-	-	TRBV4-3	CASSSRDTMNTEAFF	TGCGCCAGCAGCTCCCGGGACACCATGAACACTGAAGCTTTCTTT
TRBJ2-7	-	TRBD1	TRBV6-5	CASSYSAGTGGYEQYF	TGTGCCAGCAGTTACTCCGCGGGGACAGGGGGGTACGAGCAGTACTTC
TRBJ2-7	-	-	TRBV7-9	CASSAQLSSYEQYF	TGTGCCAGCAGCGCCCAACTGAGCTCCTACGAGCAGTACTTC
TRBJ2-5	-	TRBD2	TRBV11-1	CASSPRLAGVRETQYF	TGTGCCAGCAGCCCACGACTAGCGGGAGTCAGAGAGACCCAGTACTTC
TRBJ2-7	-	-	TRBV29-1	CSVRRAPSSGQYF	TGCAGCGTTCGCAGGGCCCCATCGTCGGGGCAGTACTTC
TRBJ1-3	-	-	TRBV7-2	CASSLAGASGNTIYF	TGTGCCAGCAGCTTAGCAGGGGCGTCTGGAAACACCATATATTTT
TRBJ2-7	-	-	TRBV15	CATSRGAGNYEQYF	TGTGCCACCAGCAGAGGGGCAGGGAACTACGAGCAGTACTTC
TRBJ2-7	few	TRBD1	TRBV10-3	CAISSTTGGSYEQYF	TGTGCCATCAGTTCAACTACAGGGGGTTCTTACGAGCAGTACTTC
TRBJ1-2	-	-	TRBV28	CASSLGPGRNYGYTF	TGTGCCAGCAGTTTAGGGCCCGGGAGGAACTATGGCTACACCTTC
TRBJ2-3	once	TRBD2	TRBV6-2/TRBV6-3	CASSFRASGDGGTDTQYF	TGTGCCAGCAGTTTCAGAGCTAGCGGGGACGGGGGCACAGATACGCAGTATTTT
TRBJ1-5	-	TRBD1	TRBV19	CASSIGGTGVGPQHF	TGTGCCAGTAGTATAGGGGGGACAGGCGTCGGGCCCCAGCATTTT